This TCR beta chain was documented in a study of T cell repertoires in cytomegalovirus infection. The overall study: In the study, CMV epitopes included recently identified HLA-C-restricted and well-studied HLA-B-restricted ones. Indications came from public TCR beta signatures; they pointed to CMV infection and to a matching HLA type. Overall study findings and caveats: Dominating the ex vivo response were TCR beta clonotypes that were CMV-specific and HLA-C-restricted. The cumulative frequency of public TCR beta families distinguished individuals who carried CMV together with the relevant HLA.

MiXCR, applied by TCRdb to the reads, yields one record per CDR3 protein. The table has about 78,000 distinct CDR3 sequences, about 40% seen once; the top ten hold 80% to 95%. As to this clonotype: Its antigen is not identified.

The CDR3 is 13 amino acids. Germline loops: CDR1 LNHDA, CDR2 SQIVND (reference sequence). Trimming shortened V by 3 bases and J by 6 bases, and 9 bases separated the two germline ends. Sequences were derived from CD8+ T cells from cultured PBMCs, sampled from culture after CMV antigen stimulation. V usage is TRBV19 and J usage is TRBJ1-5; D gene unclear. The TCR comes from a human donor in good health (CMV status not recorded). Some clones in this sample may be carry-over from other donors' samples. The CDR3 loop is CASSIKVGQPQHF. The DNA of the CDR3 is TGTGCCAGTAGTATCAAGGTCGGTCAGCCCCAGCATTTT.